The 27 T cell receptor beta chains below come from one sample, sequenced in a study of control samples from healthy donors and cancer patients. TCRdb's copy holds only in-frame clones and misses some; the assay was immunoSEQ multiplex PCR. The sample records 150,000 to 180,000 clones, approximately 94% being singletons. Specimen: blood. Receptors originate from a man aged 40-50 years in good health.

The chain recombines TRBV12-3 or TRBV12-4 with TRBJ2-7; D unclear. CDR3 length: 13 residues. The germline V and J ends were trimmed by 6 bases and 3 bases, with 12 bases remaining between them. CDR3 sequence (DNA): TGTGCCAGCAGGCTTCTCCACTACTACGAGCAGTACTTC. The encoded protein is CASRLLHYYEQYF.

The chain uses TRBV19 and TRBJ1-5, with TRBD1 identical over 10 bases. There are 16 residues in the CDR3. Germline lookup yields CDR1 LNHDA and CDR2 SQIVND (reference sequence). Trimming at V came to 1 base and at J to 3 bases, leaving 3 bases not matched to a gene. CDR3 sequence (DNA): TGTGCCAGTAGTATAGGGGACAGGGGTGTCAATCAGCCCCAGCATTTT. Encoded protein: CASSIGDRGVNQPQHF.

In DNA form, the CDR3 reads TGTGCCTGGACAGCAGAACTCAATCAGCCCCAGCATTTT. Translated: CAWTAELNQPQHF. V and J are TRBV30 and TRBJ1-5; D is uncertain. Deletions cut 4 bases from V and 3 bases from J, with 10 bases between. This CDR3 is built from 13 residues. Germline V CDR1 and CDR2: GTSNPN, SVGIG (reference sequence).

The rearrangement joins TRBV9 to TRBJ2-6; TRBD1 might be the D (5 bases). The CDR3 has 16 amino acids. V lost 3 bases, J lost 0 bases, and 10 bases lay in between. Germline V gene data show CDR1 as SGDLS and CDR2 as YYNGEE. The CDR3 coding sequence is TGTGCCAGCAGCGGGGCAGGGCACTCTGGGGCCAACGTCCTGACTTTC. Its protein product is CASSGAGHSGANVLTF.

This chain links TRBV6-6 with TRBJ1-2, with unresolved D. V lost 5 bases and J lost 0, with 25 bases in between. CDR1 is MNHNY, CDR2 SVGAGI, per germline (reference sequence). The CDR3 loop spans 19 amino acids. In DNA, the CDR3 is TGTGCCAGCAGTCAAAGCGTCGACGGGGAGAGGGTAGCTAACTATGGCTACACCTTC. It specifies CASSQSVDGERVANYGYTF.

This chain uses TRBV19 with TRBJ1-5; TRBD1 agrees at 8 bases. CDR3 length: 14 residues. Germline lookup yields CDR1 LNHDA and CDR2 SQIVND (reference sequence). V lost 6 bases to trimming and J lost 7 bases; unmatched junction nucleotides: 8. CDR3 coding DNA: TGTGCCAGTAGGGAGACAGGGGTAGGGCAGCCCCAGCATTTT. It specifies CASRETGVGQPQHF.

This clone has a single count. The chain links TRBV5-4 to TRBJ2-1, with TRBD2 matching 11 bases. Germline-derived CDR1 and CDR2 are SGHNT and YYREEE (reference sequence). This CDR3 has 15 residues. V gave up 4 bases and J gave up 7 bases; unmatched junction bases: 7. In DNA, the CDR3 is TGTGCCAGCAGCCTGGGGCCTAGCGGGGGGAATGAGCAGTTCTTC. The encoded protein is CASSLGPSGGNEQFF.

The CDR3 DNA is TGTGCCAGCAGCTTCCACAGTATTAACTATGGCTACACCTTC. Translating it yields CASSFHSINYGYTF. The rearrangement links TRBV2 to TRBJ1-2, with D unresolved. From germline, CDR1 is SNHLY and CDR2 FYNNEI. This CDR3 has 14 residues. Deletions cut 6 bases from V and 1 base from J, with 12 bases between.

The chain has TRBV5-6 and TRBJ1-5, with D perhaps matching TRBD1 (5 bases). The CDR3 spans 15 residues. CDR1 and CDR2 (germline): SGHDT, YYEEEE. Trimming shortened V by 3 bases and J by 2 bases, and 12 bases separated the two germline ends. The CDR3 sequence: CASSSGLKGNQPQHF. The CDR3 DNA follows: TGTGCCAGCAGCTCGGGACTCAAAGGCAATCAGCCCCAGCATTTT.

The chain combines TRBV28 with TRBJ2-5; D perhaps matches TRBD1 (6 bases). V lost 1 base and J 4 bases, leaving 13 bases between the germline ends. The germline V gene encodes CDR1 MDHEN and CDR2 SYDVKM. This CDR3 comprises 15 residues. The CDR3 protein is CASSLSRIRGETQYF. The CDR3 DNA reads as TGTGCCAGCAGTTTATCACGGATCAGGGGAGAGACCCAGTACTTC.

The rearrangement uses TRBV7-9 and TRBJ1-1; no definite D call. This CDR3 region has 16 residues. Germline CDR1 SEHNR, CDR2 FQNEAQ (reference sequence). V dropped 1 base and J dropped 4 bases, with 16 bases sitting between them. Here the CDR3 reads CASSLVGPRGGTEAFF. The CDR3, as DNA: TGTGCCAGCAGCTTAGTGGGCCCCCGGGGTGGCACTGAAGCTTTCTTT.

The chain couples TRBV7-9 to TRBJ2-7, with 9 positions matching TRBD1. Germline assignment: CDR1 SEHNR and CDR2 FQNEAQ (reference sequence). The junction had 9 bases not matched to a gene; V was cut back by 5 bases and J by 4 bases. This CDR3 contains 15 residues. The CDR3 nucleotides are TGTGCCAGCAGCAAAAGACAGGGGGTTAGATACGAGCAGTACTTC. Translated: CASSKRQGVRYEQYF.

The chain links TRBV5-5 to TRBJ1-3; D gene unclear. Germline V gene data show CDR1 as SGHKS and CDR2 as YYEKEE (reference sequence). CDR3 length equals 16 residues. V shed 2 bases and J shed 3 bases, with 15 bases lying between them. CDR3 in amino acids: CASSFHTGSSGNTIYF. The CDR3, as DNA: TGTGCCAGCAGCTTTCACACGGGCAGTAGTGGAAACACCATATATTTT.

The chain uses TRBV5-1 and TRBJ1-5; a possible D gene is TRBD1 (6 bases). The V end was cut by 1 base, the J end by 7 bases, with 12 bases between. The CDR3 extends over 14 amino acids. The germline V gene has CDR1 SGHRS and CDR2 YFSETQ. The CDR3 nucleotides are TGCGCCAGCAGCTTGACAGGGATGGGCCAGCCCCAGCATTTT. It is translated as CASSLTGMGQPQHF.

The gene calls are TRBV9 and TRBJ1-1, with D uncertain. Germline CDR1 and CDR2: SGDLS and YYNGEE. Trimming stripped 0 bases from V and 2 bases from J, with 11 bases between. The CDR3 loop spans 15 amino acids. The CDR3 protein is CASSVDPFVNTEAFF. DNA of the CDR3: TGTGCCAGCAGCGTAGATCCCTTCGTTAACACTGAAGCTTTCTTT.

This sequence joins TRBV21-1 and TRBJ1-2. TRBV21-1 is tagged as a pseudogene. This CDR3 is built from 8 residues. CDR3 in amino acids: CASSKAIF. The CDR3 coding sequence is TGTGCCAGCAGCAAAGCAATCTTC.

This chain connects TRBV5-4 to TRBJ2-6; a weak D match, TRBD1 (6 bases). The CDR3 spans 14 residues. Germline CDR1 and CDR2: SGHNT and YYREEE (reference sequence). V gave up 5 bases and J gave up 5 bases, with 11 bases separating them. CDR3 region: CASSQGSWANVLTF. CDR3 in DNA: TGTGCCAGCAGTCAGGGGAGCTGGGCCAACGTCCTGACTTTC.

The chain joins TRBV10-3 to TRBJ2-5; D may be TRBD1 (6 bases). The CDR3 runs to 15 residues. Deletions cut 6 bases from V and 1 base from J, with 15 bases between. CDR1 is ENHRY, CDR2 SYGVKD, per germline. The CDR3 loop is CAISGGQNSQETQYF. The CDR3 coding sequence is TGTGCCATCAGCGGTGGACAGAATAGCCAAGAGACCCAGTACTTC.

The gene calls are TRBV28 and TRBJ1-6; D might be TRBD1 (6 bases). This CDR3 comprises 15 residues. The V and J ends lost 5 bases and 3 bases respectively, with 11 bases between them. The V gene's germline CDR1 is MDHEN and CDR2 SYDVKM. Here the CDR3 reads CASSRTAFYNSPLHF. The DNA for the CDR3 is TGTGCCAGCAGTCGGACAGCCTTCTATAATTCACCCCTCCACTTT.

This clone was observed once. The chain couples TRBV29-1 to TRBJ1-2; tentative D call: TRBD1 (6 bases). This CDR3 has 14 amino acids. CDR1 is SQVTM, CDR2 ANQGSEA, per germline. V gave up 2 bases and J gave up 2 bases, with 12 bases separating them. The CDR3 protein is CSVELQGQNYGYTF. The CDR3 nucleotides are TGCAGCGTTGAACTACAAGGACAGAACTATGGCTACACCTTC.

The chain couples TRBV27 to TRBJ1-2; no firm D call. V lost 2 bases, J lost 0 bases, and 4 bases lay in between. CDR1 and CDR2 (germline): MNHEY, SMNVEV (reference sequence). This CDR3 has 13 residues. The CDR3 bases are TGTGCCAGCAGTTTAACGGCTAACTATGGCTACACCTTC. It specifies CASSLTANYGYTF.

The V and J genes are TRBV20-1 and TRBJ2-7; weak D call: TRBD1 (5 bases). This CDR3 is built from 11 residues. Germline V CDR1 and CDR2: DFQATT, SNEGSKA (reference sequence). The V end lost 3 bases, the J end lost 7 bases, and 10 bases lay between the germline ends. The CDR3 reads CSASPSGEQYF. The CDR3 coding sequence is TGCAGTGCTAGCCCCTCAGGGGAGCAGTACTTC.

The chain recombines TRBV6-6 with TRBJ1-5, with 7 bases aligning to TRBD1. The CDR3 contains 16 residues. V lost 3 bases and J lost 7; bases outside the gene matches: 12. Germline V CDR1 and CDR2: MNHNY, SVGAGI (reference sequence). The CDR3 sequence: CASSYGDSGLVQPQHF. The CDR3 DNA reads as TGTGCCAGCAGTTATGGGGACAGTGGTCTTGTGCAGCCCCAGCATTTT.

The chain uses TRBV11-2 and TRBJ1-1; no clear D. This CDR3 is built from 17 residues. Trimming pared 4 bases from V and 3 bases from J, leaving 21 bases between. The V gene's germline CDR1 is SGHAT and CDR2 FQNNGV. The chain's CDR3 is CASSSSWGIAGDTEAFF. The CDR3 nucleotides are TGTGCCAGCAGCTCGTCCTGGGGTATAGCAGGTGACACTGAAGCTTTCTTT.

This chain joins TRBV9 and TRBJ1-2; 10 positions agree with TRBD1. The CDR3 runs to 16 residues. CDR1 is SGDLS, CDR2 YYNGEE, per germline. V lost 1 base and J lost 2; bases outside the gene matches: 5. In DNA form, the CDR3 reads TGTGCCAGCAGCGTAACTCCGGGACAGGGGAACTATGGCTACACCTTC. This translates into CASSVTPGQGNYGYTF.

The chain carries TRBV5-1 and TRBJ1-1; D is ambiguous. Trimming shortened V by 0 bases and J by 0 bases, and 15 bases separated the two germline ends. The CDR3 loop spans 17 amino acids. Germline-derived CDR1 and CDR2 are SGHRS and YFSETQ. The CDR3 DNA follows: TGCGCCAGCAGCTTGGCCCTCGGTCAGGTTGTGAACACTGAAGCTTTCTTT. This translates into CASSLALGQVVNTEAFF. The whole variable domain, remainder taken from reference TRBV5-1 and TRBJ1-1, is KAGVTQTPRYLIKTRGQQVTLSCSPISGHRSVSWYQQTPGQGLQFLFEYFSETQRNKGNFPGRFSGRQFSNSRSEMNVSTLELGDSALYLCASSLALGQVVNTEAFFGQGTRLTVV.

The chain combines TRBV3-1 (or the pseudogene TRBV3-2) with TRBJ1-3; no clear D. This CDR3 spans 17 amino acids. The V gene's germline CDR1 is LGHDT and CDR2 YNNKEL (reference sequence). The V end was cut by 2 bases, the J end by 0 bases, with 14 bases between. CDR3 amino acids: CASSQYHGPLSGNTIYF. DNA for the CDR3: TGTGCCAGCAGCCAATACCATGGACCTCTCTCTGGAAACACCATATATTTT.